Listed below are T cell receptor beta chains from one sample, sequenced in a study of T-cell memory formation after mild COVID-19. TCRdb fed the 5' RACE reads into MiXCR, producing one record per CDR3 protein. The sample carries roughly 380,000 distinct CDR3 sequences, 25% to 30% recorded once. Sequencing was carried out using PBMCs or a T cell subset sorted from them (not recorded which). All receptors derive from an adult woman who had mild COVID-19 (a few samples of this study predate the infection). Cell type and time point are not known. Each CDR3 is given with its conserved first and last residue. D genes are given only for firm matches. Size values are once, few and many counts, or a class for expanded clones, and some rows have none.

D: TRBD2
size: .
J: TRBJ2-5
length: 15
V: TRBV4-2
DNA: TGTGCCAGCAGCCCCACCGAGGGAGGGAGAGAGACCCAGTACTTC
CDR3: CASSPTEGGRETQYF

D: .
size: few
J: TRBJ1-1
length: 15
V: TRBV18
DNA: TGTGCCAGCTCACCGGCGACCTGGGGAGGCACTGAAGCTTTCTTT
CDR3: CASSPATWGGTEAFF

D: .
size: .
J: TRBJ2-7
length: 14
V: TRBV12-3/TRBV12-4
DNA: TGTGCCAGCAGAACGGGGGCCTCCCCCTACGAGCAGTACTTC
CDR3: CASRTGASPYEQYF

D: TRBD2
size: .
J: TRBJ2-7
length: 16
V: TRBV7-6
DNA: TGTGCCAGCAGCTCGGGGACTAGCGGGAGGTACTACGAGCAGTACTTC
CDR3: CASSSGTSGRYYEQYF

D: TRBD2
size: few
J: TRBJ2-3
length: 15
V: TRBV20-1
DNA: TGCAGTGCTAGGGAGAGCGGGAGGGTGACAGATACGCAGTATTTT
CDR3: CSARESGRVTDTQYF

D: TRBD2
size: many
J: TRBJ2-1
length: 14
V: TRBV20-1
DNA: TGCAGTGCTAGGACTAGCGGAGACTACAATGAGCAGTTCTTC
CDR3: CSARTSGDYNEQFF

D: .
size: .
J: TRBJ2-1
length: 13
V: TRBV4-1
DNA: TGCGCCAGCAGCTCCGGTCACTACAATGAGCAGTTCTTC
CDR3: CASSSGHYNEQFF

D: .
size: .
J: TRBJ2-3
length: 14
V: TRBV11-2
DNA: TGTGCCAGCAGCTTTGGACAGATCACAGATACGCAGTATTTT
CDR3: CASSFGQITDTQYF

D: TRBD1
size: few
J: TRBJ2-1
length: 19
V: TRBV9
DNA: TGTGCCAGCAGCAATCGGACAGGGGCAAGCGGGGTGCGGTACAATGAGCAGTTCTTC
CDR3: CASSNRTGASGVRYNEQFF

D: .
size: .
J: TRBJ2-1
length: 14
V: TRBV7-2
DNA: TGTGCCAGCAGCCGCCCGGGTGGAAACAATGAGCAGTTCTTC
CDR3: CASSRPGGNNEQFF

D: .
size: .
J: TRBJ1-1
length: 11
V: TRBV20-1
DNA: TGCAGTGCTAGAGGGGGGACTGAAGCTTTCTTT
CDR3: CSARGGTEAFF

D: TRBD1
size: .
J: TRBJ1-2
length: 15
V: TRBV9
DNA: TGTGCCAGCAGCCCCCGGGACAGGGATGGATATGGCTACACCTTC
CDR3: CASSPRDRDGYGYTF

D: TRBD1
size: few
J: TRBJ1-5
length: 14
V: TRBV6-5
DNA: TGTGCCAGCAGTCCGGGACAGGTAATGCAGCCCCAGCATTTT
CDR3: CASSPGQVMQPQHF

D: TRBD2
size: many
J: TRBJ2-1
length: 17
V: TRBV30
DNA: TGTGCCTGGACAGGTGTTGCTAGCGGGGTCTCCTACAATGAGCAGTTCTTC
CDR3: CAWTGVASGVSYNEQFF

D: TRBD2
size: .
J: TRBJ2-3
length: 18
V: TRBV5-5
DNA: TGTGCCAGCAGTCGACTAGCGGGATTGTTCTCTGGCACAGATACGCAGTATTTT
CDR3: CASSRLAGLFSGTDTQYF

D: .
size: .
J: TRBJ2-3
length: 14
V: TRBV9
DNA: TGTGCCAGCAATCTCGGAAGCCCCACAGATACGCAGTATTTT
CDR3: CASNLGSPTDTQYF

D: .
size: few
J: TRBJ2-3
length: 15
V: TRBV29-1
DNA: TGCAGCGTTGAGGCGCGAGGAGGCCTCACAGATACGCAGTATTTT
CDR3: CSVEARGGLTDTQYF

D: .
size: .
J: TRBJ1-1
length: 12
V: TRBV7-9
DNA: TGTTCACTTGGCGGGTGGAGCACTGAAGCTTTCTTT
CDR3: CSLGGWSTEAFF

D: .
size: .
J: TRBJ2-7
length: 15
V: TRBV7-9
DNA: TGTGCCAGCAGCGATCACGGCAGTCCAACCTACGAGCAGTACTTC
CDR3: CASSDHGSPTYEQYF

D: .
size: .
J: TRBJ2-2
length: 16
V: TRBV24-1
DNA: TGTGCCACCAGTGATCGCTCGGGACATTACACCGGGGAGCTGTTTTTT
CDR3: CATSDRSGHYTGELFF

D: .
size: .
J: TRBJ1-1
length: 14
V: TRBV25-1
DNA: TGTGCCAGCAGCGCACCAGGGGCTATCACTGAAGCTTTCTTT
CDR3: CASSAPGAITEAFF

D: TRBD2
size: .
J: TRBJ2-5
length: 13
V: TRBV6-2/TRBV6-3
DNA: TGTGCCAGCAACGGGAGGAGGAGAGAGACCCAGTACTTC
CDR3: CASNGRRRETQYF

D: .
size: .
J: TRBJ1-1
length: 14
V: TRBV19
DNA: TGTGCCAGTAGTAAGAACCCCTCGACAGACGAAGCTTTCTTT
CDR3: CASSKNPSTDEAFF

D: .
size: .
J: TRBJ2-5
length: 13
V: TRBV6-5
DNA: TGTGCCAGCAACCAGGCGCACCAAGAGACCCAGTACTTC
CDR3: CASNQAHQETQYF

D: .
size: few
J: TRBJ1-1
length: 13
V: TRBV9
DNA: TGTGCCAGCAGCGCTGGGACCAGCACTGAAGCTTTCTTT
CDR3: CASSAGTSTEAFF

D: .
size: few
J: TRBJ2-2
length: 16
V: TRBV4-1
DNA: TGCGCCAGCAGCCTGCCCGGCGGGGGCACGTCCGGGGAGCTGTTTTTT
CDR3: CASSLPGGGTSGELFF

D: TRBD2
size: .
J: TRBJ2-1
length: 15
V: TRBV2
DNA: TGTGCCAGCACCATTAGGACTAGCGGGATCGGTGAGCAGTTCTTC
CDR3: CASTIRTSGIGEQFF

D: TRBD2
size: many
J: TRBJ2-1
length: 15
V: TRBV5-1
DNA: TGCGCCAGCCGGCGGACTAGCGGGATTCTCGATGAGCAGTTCTTC
CDR3: CASRRTSGILDEQFF